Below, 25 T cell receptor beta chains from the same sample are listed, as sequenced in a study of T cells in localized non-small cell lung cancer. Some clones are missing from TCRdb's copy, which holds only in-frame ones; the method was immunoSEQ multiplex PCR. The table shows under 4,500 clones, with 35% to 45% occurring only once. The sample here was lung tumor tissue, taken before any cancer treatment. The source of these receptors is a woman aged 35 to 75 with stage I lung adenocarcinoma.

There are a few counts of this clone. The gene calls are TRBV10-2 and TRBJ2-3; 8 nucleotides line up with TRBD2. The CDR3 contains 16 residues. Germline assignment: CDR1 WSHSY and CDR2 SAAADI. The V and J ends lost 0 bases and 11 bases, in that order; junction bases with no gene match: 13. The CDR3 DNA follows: TGCGCCAGCAGTGAGTCGGTTAGCGGGATGGCCCCGGGGCAGTATTTT. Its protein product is CASSESVSGMAPGQYF.

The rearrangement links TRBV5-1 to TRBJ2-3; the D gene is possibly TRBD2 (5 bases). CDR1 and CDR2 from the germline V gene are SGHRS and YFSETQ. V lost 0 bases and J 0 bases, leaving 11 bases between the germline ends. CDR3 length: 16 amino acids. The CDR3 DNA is TGCGCCAGCAGCTTGGGGGAGTGGAGTAGCACAGATACGCAGTATTTT. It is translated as CASSLGEWSSTDTQYF.

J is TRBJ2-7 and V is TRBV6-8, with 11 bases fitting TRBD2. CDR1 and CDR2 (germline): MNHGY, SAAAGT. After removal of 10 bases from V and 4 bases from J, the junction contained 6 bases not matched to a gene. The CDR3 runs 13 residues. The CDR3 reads CAILTSGRYEQYF. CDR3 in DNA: TGTGCCATCCTCACTAGCGGGAGATACGAGCAGTACTTC.

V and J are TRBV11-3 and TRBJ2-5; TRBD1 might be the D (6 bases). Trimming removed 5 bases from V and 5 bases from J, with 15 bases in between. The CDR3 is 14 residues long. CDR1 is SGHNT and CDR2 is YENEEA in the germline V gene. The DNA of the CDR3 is TGTGCCAGCAGCGCAGGACAGCCGGGGGAGACCCAGTACTTC. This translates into CASSAGQPGETQYF.

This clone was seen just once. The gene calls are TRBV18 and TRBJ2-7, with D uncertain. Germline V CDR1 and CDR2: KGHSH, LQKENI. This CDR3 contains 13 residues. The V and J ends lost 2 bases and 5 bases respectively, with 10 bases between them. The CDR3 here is CASSPAHYHEQYF. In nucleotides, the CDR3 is TGTGCCAGCTCACCAGCCCATTATCACGAGCAGTACTTC.

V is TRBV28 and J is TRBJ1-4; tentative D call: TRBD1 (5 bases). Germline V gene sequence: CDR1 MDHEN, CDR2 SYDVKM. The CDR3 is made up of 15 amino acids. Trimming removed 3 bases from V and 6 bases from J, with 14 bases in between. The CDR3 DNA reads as TGTGCCAGCAGTTTGCGGCAGGGCGGATATGAAAAACTGTTTTTT. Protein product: CASSLRQGGYEKLFF. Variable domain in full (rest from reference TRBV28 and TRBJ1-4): DVKVTQSSRYLVKRTGEKVFLECVQDMDHENMFWYRQDPGLGLRLIYFSYDVKMKEKGDIPEGYSVSREKKERFSLILESASTNQTSMYLCASSLRQGGYEKLFFGSGTQLSVL.

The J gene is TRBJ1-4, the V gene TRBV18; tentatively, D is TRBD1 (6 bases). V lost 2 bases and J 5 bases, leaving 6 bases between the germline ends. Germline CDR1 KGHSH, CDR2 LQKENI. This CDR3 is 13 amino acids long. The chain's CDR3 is CASSPGQNEKLFF. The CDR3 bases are TGTGCCAGCTCACCAGGACAGAATGAAAAACTGTTTTTT. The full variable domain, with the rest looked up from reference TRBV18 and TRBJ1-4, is NAGVMQNPRHLVRRRGQEARLRCSPMKGHSHVYWYRQLPEEGLKFMVYLQKENIIDESGMPKERFSAEFPKEGPSILRIQQVVRGDSAAYFCASSPGQNEKLFFGSGTQLSVL.

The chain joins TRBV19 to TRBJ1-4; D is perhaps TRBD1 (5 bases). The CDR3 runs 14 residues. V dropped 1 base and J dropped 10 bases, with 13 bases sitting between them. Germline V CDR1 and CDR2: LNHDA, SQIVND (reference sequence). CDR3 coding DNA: TGTGCCAGTAGTATAGGGTCCGACAGCCCAAAACTGTTTTTT. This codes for CASSIGSDSPKLFF.

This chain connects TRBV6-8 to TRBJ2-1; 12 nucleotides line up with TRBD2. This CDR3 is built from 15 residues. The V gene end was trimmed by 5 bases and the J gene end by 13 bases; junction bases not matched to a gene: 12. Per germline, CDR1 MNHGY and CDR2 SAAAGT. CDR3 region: CASSPGASGRAKQFF. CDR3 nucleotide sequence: TGTGCCAGCAGTCCCGGTGCTAGCGGGAGGGCCAAACAGTTCTTC.

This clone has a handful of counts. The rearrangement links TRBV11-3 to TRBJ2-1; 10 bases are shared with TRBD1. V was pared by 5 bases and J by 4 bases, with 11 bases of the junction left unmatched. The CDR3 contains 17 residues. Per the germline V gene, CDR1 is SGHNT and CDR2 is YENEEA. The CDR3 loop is CASSQPGQGRGYNEQFF. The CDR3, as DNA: TGTGCCAGCAGCCAACCGGGACAGGGGAGGGGGTACAATGAGCAGTTCTTC.

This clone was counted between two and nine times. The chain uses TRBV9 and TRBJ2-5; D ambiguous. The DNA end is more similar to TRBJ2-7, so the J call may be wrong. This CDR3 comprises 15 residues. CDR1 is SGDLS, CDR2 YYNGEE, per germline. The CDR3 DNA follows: TGTGCCAGCAGAGAGAGCGACTTGAGCCTCTACGAGCAGTACTTC. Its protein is CASRESDLSLYEQYF.

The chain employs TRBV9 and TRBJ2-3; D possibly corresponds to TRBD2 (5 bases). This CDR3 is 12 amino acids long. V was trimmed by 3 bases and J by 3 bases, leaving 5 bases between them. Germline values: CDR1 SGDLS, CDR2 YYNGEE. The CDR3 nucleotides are TGTGCCAGCAGCGGGAGGACAGATACGCAGTATTTT. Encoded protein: CASSGRTDTQYF.

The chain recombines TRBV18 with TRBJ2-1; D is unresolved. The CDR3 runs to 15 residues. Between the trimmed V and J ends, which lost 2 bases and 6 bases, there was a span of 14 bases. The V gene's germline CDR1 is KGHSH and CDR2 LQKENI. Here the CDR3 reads CASSPGVASVNEQFF. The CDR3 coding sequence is TGTGCCAGCTCACCAGGGGTCGCTTCCGTCAATGAGCAGTTCTTC. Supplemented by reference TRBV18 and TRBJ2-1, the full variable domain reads NAGVMQNPRHLVRRRGQEARLRCSPMKGHSHVYWYRQLPEEGLKFMVYLQKENIIDESGMPKERFSAEFPKEGPSILRIQQVVRGDSAAYFCASSPGVASVNEQFFGPGTRLTVL.

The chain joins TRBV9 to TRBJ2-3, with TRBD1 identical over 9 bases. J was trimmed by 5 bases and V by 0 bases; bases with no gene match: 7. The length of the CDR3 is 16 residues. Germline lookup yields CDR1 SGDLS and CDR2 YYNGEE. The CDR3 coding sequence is TGTGCCAGCAGCGTAGGGCGGGGACAGGGAGGAGATACGCAGTATTTT. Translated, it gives CASSVGRGQGGDTQYF. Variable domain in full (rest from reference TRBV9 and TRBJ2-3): DSGVTQTPKHLITATGQRVTLRCSPRSGDLSVYWYQQSLDQGLQFLIQYYNGEERAKGNILERFSAQQFPDLHSELNLSSLELGDSALYFCASSVGRGQGGDTQYFGPGTRLTVL.

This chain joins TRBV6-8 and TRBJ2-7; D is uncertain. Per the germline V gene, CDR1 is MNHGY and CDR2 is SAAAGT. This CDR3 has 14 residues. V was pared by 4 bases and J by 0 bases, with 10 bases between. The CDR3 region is CASSLVPASYEQYF. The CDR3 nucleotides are TGTGCCAGCAGTTTAGTGCCGGCCTCCTACGAGCAGTACTTC.

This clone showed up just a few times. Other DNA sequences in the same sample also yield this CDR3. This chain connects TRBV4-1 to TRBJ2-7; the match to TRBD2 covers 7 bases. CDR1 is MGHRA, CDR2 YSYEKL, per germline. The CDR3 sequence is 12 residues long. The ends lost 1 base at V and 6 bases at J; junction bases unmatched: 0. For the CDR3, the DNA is TGCGCCAGCAGCCAAGCGGGAGGCGAGCAGTACTTC. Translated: CASSQAGGEQYF.

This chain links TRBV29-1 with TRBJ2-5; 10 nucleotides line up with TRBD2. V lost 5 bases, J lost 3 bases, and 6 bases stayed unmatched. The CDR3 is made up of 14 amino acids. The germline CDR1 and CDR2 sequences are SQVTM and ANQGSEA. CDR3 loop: CSVLGLAGEETQYF. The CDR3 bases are TGCAGCGTTCTAGGGCTAGCGGGAGAAGAGACCCAGTACTTC.

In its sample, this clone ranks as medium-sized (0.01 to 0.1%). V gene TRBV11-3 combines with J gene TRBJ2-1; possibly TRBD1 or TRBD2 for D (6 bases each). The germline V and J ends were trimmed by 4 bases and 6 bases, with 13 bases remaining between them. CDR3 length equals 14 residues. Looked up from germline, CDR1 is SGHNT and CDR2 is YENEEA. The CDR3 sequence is CASSSEGDFNEQFF. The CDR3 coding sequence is TGTGCCAGCAGCTCGGAGGGGGACTTCAATGAGCAGTTCTTC.

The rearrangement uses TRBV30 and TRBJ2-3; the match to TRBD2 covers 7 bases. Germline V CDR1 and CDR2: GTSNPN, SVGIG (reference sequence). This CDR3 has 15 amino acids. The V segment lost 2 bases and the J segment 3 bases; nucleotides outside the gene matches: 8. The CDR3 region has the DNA TGTGCCTGGAGTATTCGCGGGAGAGTAACAGATACGCAGTATTTT. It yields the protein CAWSIRGRVTDTQYF.

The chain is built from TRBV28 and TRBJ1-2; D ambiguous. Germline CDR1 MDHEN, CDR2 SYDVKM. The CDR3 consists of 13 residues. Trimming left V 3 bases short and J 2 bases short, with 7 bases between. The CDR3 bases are TGTGCCAGCAGTTTGAAGCTGAACTATGGCTACACCTTC. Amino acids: CASSLKLNYGYTF.

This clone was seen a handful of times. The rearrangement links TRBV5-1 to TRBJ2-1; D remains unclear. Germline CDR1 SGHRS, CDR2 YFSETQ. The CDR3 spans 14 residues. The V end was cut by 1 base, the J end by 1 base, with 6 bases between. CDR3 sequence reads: CASSLPGSYNEQFF. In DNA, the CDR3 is TGCGCCAGCAGCTTGCCAGGATCCTACAATGAGCAGTTCTTC.

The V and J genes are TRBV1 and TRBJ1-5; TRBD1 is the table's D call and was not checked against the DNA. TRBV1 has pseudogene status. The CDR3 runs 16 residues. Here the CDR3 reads CASSQAMASDNQPQHF. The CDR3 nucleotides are TGCGCCAGCAGCCAAGCCATGGCATCTGACAATCAGCCCCAGCATTTT.

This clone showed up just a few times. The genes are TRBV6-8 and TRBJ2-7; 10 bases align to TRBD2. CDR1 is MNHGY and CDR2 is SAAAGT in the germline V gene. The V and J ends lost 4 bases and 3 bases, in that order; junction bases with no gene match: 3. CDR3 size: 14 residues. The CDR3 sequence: CASSSGLALYEQYF. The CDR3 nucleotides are TGTGCCAGCAGTTCGGGACTAGCGCTCTACGAGCAGTACTTC.

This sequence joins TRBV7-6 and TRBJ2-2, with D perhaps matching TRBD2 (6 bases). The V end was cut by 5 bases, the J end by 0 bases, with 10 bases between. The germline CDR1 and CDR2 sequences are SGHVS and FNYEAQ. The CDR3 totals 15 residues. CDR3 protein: CASSVDYANTGELFF. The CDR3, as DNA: TGTGCCAGCAGCGTGGACTACGCGAACACCGGGGAGCTGTTTTTT.

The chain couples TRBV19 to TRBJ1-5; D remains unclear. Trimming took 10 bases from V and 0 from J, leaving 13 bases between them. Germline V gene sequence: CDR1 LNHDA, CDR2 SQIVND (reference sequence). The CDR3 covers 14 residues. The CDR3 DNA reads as TGTGCCATCCCCGGCGGGTATAGCAATCAGCCCCAGCATTTT. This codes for CAIPGGYSNQPQHF.